This TCR beta chain is drawn from a study of blood T cell repertoires in COVID-19. Germline V gene sequence: CDR1 MGHRA, CDR2 YSYEKL. Losses at the gene ends were 3 bases for V and 3 bases for J; bases not matched to a gene: 2. This CDR3 region has 14 residues. Repertoires were generated with immunoSEQ multiplex PCR, while TCRdb's copy carries only in-frame clones and drops some. The table includes about 200,000 clones, about nine tenths detected once. The sequenced sample was peripheral blood. The receptor comes from a man in his late teens or twenties with active or convalescent COVID-19. The genes are TRBV4-1 and TRBJ1-3; TRBD1 agrees at 7 bases. As DNA, the CDR3 is TGCGCCAGCAGCCAGACAGGGCATGGAAACACCATATATTTT. Translating gives CASSQTGHGNTIYF.